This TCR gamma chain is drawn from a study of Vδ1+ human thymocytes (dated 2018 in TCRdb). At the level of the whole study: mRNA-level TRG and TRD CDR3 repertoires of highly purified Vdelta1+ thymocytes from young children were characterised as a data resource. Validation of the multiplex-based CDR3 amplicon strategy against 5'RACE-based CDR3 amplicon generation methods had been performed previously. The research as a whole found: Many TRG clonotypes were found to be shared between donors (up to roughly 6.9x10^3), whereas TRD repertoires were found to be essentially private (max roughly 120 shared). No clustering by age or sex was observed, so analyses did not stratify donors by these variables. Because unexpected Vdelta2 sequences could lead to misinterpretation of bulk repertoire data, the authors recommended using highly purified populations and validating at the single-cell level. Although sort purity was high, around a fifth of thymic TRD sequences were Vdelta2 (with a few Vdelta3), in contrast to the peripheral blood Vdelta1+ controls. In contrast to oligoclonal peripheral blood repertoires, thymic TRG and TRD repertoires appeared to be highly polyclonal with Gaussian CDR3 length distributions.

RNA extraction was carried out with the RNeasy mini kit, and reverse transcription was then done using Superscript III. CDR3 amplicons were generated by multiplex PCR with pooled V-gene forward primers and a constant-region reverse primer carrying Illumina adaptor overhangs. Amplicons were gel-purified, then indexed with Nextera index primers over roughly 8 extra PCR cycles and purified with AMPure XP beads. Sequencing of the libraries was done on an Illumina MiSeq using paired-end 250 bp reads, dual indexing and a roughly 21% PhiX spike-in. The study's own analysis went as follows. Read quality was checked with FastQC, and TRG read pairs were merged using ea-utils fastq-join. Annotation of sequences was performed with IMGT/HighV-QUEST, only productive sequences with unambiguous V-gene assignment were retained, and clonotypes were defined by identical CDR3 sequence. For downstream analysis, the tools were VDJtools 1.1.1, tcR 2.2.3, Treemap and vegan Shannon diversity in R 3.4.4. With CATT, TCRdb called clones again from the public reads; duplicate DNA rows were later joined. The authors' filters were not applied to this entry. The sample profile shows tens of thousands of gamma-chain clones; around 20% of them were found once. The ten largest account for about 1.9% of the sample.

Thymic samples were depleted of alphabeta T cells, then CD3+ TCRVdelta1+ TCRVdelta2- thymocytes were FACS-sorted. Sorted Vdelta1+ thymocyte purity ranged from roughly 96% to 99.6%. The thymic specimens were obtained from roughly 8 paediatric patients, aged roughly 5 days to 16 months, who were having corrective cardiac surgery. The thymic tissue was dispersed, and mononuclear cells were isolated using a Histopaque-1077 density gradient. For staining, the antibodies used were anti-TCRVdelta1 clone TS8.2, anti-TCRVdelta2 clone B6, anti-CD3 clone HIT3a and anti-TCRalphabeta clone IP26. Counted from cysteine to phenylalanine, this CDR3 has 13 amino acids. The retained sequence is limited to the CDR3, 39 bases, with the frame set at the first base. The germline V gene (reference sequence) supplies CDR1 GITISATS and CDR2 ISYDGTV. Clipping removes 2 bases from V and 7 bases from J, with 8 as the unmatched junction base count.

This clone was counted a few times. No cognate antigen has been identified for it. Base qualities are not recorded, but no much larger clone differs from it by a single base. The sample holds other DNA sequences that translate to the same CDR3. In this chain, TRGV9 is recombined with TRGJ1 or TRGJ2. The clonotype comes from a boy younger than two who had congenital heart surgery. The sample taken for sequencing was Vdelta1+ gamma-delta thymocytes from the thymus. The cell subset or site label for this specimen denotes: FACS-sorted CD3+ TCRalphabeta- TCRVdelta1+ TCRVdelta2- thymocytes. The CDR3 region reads CALWEEIYYKKLF. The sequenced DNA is TGTGCCTTGTGGGAGGAAATTTACTATAAGAAACTCTTT.